These 4 T cell receptor beta chains came from one sample sequenced in a study of glioma-infiltrating T cells. TCR alpha and beta CDR3 regions were amplified from RNA using iRepertoire nested multiplex PCR. TCRdb reprocessed the multiplex PCR reads with MiXCR, giving one entry per CDR3 protein. This sample yields about 200,000 distinct CDR3 sequences, of which more than 30% are seen a single time; 20% to 25% belongs to the top ten. The sequencing sample was made of glioma tissue, nonneoplastic brain tissue, or PBMCs (not recorded which). These TCRs come from a human donor with low-grade glioma or glioblastoma, undergoing nonglioma brain surgery, or in good health (not recorded which).

At least ten counts were recorded for this clonotype. The chain recombines TRBV2 with TRBJ1-1; TRBD1 agrees at 7 bases. V dropped 0 bases and J dropped 1; count of bases not matched to a gene: 11. Germline V gene data show CDR1 as SNHLY and CDR2 as FYNNEI. CDR3 length: 18 residues. The CDR3 loop is CASSEAPQGVTSNTEAFF. The CDR3 coding sequence is TGTGCCAGCAGTGAAGCGCCCCAGGGGGTGACGTCGAACACTGAAGCTTTCTTT. Looking up the rest from reference TRBV2 and TRBJ1-1 gives the full variable domain: EPEVTQTPSHQVTQMGQEVILRCVPISNHLYFYWYRQILGQKVEFLVSFYNNEISEKSEIFDDQFSVERPDGSNFTLKIRSTKLEDSAMYFCASSEAPQGVTSNTEAFFGQGTRLTVV.

This clonotype was recorded a few times. The V and J genes are TRBV19 and TRBJ2-7, with TRBD2 matching 8 bases. The germline V gene has CDR1 LNHDA and CDR2 SQIVND (reference sequence). CDR3 size: 15 residues. The J segment lost 5 bases and the V segment lost 3 bases, leaving 9 bases of the junction unmatched. CDR3 residues: CASSIQAGVQHEQYF. The CDR3 region has the DNA TGTGCCAGTAGTATCCAAGCGGGAGTTCAGCACGAGCAGTACTTC.

Concerning this clonotype: A much bigger clone sits one base away, suggesting this may be a read error. The chain employs TRBV15 and TRBJ2-1, with D tentatively TRBD1 or TRBD2 (5 bases each). CDR1 and CDR2 (germline): LNHNV, YYDKDF (reference sequence). The CDR3 contains 12 residues. Trimming removed 9 bases from V and 10 bases from J, with 16 bases in between. CDR3 DNA sequence: TGTGCCACAGGGACGGACCACCACGAGCAGTTCTTC. It yields the protein CATGTDHHEQFF.

CDR3 coding DNA: TGTGCCACCCTGGAAGATAGGACTAGCGTAAATGAGCAGTTCTTC. This codes for CATLEDRTSVNEQFF. The chain couples TRBV19 to TRBJ2-1; 9 positions match TRBD2. After removal of 10 bases from V and 7 bases from J, the junction contained 14 bases not matched to a gene. The CDR3 is made up of 15 amino acids. Per the germline V gene, CDR1 is LNHDA and CDR2 is SQIVND (reference sequence).